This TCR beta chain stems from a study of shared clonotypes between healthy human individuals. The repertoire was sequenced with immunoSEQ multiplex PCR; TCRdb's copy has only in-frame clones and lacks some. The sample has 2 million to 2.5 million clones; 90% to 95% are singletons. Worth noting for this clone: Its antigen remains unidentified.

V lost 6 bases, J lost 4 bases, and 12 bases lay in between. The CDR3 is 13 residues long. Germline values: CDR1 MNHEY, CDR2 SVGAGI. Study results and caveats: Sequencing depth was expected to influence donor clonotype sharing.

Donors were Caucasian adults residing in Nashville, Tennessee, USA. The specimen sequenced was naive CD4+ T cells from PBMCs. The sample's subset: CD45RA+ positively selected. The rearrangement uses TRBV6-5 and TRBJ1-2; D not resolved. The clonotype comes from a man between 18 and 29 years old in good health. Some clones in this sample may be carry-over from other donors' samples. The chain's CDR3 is CASRSDGLYGYTF. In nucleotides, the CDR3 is TGTGCCAGCAGGAGTGACGGTCTCTATGGCTACACCTTC.